One T cell receptor beta chain is described in this entry. These data come from a study of blood T cell repertoires in COVID-19. Overall study: Samples taken during acute and convalescent COVID-19 were collected in the United States, Italy and Spain. Sources were T cells, B-cell-depleted T cells, or PBMCs; the material itself was cDNA or gDNA.

In the original processing: Reference gene primer amplification yielded estimated nucleated cell counts. The method was immunoSEQ multiplex PCR; TCRdb's version includes in-frame clones alone and lacks a portion of them. The DNA gave D and trimming, while V, J and clone size come from that table. The profile covers some 85,000 clones, with about four fifths appearing a single time and about 20% taken by the ten largest. Germline V lookup: CDR1 SGHAT, CDR2 FQDESV (reference sequence). The length of the CDR3 is 15 residues. Trimming at V came to 6 bases and at J to 4 bases, leaving 8 bases not matched to a gene.

The sequence was collected from a woman over 75 with active or convalescent COVID-19. The sample taken for sequencing was peripheral blood. The V gene is TRBV11-1, the J gene TRBJ2-1, with 8 bases that match TRBD2. CDR3 sequence: CASSTRTSSYNEQFF. The CDR3 DNA reads as TGTGCCAGCAGTACGCGGACTAGCAGTTACAATGAGCAGTTCTTC.